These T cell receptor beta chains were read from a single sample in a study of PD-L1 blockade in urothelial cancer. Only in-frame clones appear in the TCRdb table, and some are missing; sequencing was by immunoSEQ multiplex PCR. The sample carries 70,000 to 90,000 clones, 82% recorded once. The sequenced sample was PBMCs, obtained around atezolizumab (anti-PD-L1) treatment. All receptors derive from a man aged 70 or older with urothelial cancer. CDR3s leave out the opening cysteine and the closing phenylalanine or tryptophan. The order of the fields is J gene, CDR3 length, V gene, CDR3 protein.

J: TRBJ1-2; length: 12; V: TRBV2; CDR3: ASRRDRDAYGYT
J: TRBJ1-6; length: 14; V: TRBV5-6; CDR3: ASTPSTGDYNSPLH
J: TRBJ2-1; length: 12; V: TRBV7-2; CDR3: ASSLGGSLNEQF
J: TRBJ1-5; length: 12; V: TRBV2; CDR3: ASSSNAGNQPQH
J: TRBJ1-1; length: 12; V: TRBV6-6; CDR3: ASRLSGLWSEAF
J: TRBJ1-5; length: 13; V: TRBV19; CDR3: ASSMVSGSNQPQH
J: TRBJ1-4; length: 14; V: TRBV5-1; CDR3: ASSMGQPTTNEKLF
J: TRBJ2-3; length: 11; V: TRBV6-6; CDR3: ASSTRDTDTQY
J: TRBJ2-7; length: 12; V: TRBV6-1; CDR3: ASKTGTGPYEQY
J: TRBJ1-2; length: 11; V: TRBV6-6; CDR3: ASSQGTGYGYT
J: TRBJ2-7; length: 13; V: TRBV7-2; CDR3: ASSLGDSFAYEQY
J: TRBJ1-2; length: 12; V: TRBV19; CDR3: ASSSSHIVHGYT